This entry lists 26 T cell receptor beta chains sequenced from one sample in a study of blood T cell repertoires in COVID-19. Repertoires were generated with immunoSEQ multiplex PCR, while TCRdb's copy carries only in-frame clones and drops some. Of about 250,000 clones in the sample, roughly 86% were seen once. Input material: peripheral blood. Receptors originate from a woman in her sixties or seventies who had recovered from COVID-19.

The chain uses TRBV4-2 and TRBJ2-1; TRBD2 agrees at 7 bases. The CDR3 length is 15 residues. CDR1 and CDR2 (germline): LGHNA, YNFKEQ. The V and J ends lost 0 bases and 6 bases, in that order; junction bases with no gene match: 5. The CDR3 DNA is TGTGCCAGCAGCCAAGACCAGCGGGGTCGCAATGAGCAGTTCTTC. It yields the protein CASSQDQRGRNEQFF.

The gene calls are TRBV5-1 and TRBJ2-2; D may be TRBD1 (5 bases). V was clipped by 1 base and J by 4 bases, with 14 bases between them. Germline values: CDR1 SGHRS, CDR2 YFSETQ. The CDR3 extends over 16 amino acids. CDR3 loop: CASSLLGLRPTGELFF. CDR3 coding DNA: TGCGCCAGCAGCTTGTTGGGGCTCCGCCCCACCGGGGAGCTGTTTTTT. The full variable domain, its missing parts supplied by reference TRBV5-1 and TRBJ2-2, is KAGVTQTPRYLIKTRGQQVTLSCSPISGHRSVSWYQQTPGQGLQFLFEYFSETQRNKGNFPGRFSGRQFSNSRSEMNVSTLELGDSALYLCASSLLGLRPTGELFFGEGSRLTVL.

The rearrangement joins TRBV5-1 to TRBJ2-7, with D perhaps matching TRBD1 (6 bases). CDR3 length: 13 residues. Trimming stripped 2 bases from V and 3 bases from J, with 9 bases between. Germline CDR1 SGHRS, CDR2 YFSETQ. CDR3 region: CASSFLRGYEQYF. The CDR3 DNA reads TGCGCCAGCAGCTTCCTCAGGGGCTACGAGCAGTACTTC. Based on the CDR3 plus reference TRBV5-1 and TRBJ2-7, the full variable domain is KAGVTQTPRYLIKTRGQQVTLSCSPISGHRSVSWYQQTPGQGLQFLFEYFSETQRNKGNFPGRFSGRQFSNSRSEMNVSTLELGDSALYLCASSFLRGYEQYFGPGTRLTVT.

The chain recombines TRBV11-3 with TRBJ2-2; 12 bases match TRBD1. In germline, CDR1 is SGHNT, CDR2 YENEEA. The CDR3 is made up of 17 amino acids. J lost 4 bases, V lost 0 bases, and 3 bases had no gene match. The CDR3 loop reads CASSLDWGQGATGELFF. CDR3 in DNA: TGTGCCAGCAGCTTAGATTGGGGACAGGGGGCCACCGGGGAGCTGTTTTTT.

The V and J genes are TRBV7-3 and TRBJ1-2; D is perhaps TRBD1 (5 bases). Trimming shortened V by 1 base and J by 13 bases, and 22 bases separated the two germline ends. CDR3 length equals 15 residues. Germline V lookup: CDR1 SGHTA, CDR2 FQGTGA. The CDR3, as DNA: TGTGCCAGCAGCTTAATGGGTGTCTTGCAGGGCGAGGTCACCTTC. Translating it yields CASSLMGVLQGEVTF.

The chain combines TRBV6-2 or TRBV6-3 with TRBJ1-3, with D perhaps matching TRBD1 (6 bases). This CDR3 region has 17 residues. The V end was cut by 6 bases, the J end by 0 bases, with 18 bases between. Germline V gene sequence: CDR1 MNHEY, CDR2 SVGEGT. CDR3: CASSEGQNPSSGNTIYF. DNA for the CDR3: TGTGCCAGCAGCGAAGGACAGAACCCGAGCTCTGGAAACACCATATATTTT.

The chain recombines TRBV11-2 with TRBJ2-2, with 10 bases lining up with TRBD1. Germline V gene data show CDR1 as SGHAT and CDR2 as FQNNGV. With 6 bases clipped from V and 4 bases from J, the junction kept 11 bases outside the gene matches. This CDR3 spans 17 amino acids. The CDR3 protein is CASSPIRTGGGTGELFF. CDR3 DNA: TGTGCCAGCAGTCCCATCCGGACAGGGGGTGGCACCGGGGAGCTGTTTTTT.

The V call is TRBV7-8, the J call TRBJ2-7; the D is unclear. The CDR3 length is 13 residues. V lost 5 bases to trimming and J lost 6 bases, with 14 bases between them. CDR1 SGHVS and CDR2 FQNEAQ come from the germline V gene. CDR3 sequence (DNA): TGTGCCAGCAGCAGCCTTTCAGGTGGCGAGCAGTACTTC. This gives the protein CASSSLSGGEQYF.

The gene calls are TRBV9 and TRBJ1-1, with D possibly matching TRBD1 (5 bases). Germline CDR1 SGDLS, CDR2 YYNGEE. V lost 6 bases to trimming and J lost 8 bases, with 14 bases between them. This CDR3 is 12 amino acids long. CDR3 sequence reads: CASKGSGAEAFF. CDR3 bases: TGTGCCAGCAAGGGAAGTGGGGCCGAAGCTTTCTTT.

The V gene is TRBV12-2, the J gene TRBJ1-4. TRBV12-2 is deemed a pseudogene. The CDR3 contains 16 residues. CDR3 protein: CASRLNRATGDEKLFF. In DNA, the CDR3 is TGTGCAAGTCGCTTAAACCGAGCAACCGGGGATGAAAAACTGTTTTTT.

The V gene is TRBV5-1, the J gene TRBJ1-6; 7 nucleotides match TRBD1. Germline-derived CDR1 and CDR2 are SGHRS and YFSETQ. This CDR3 is 16 amino acids long. Germline trimming cut 4 bases from V and 3 bases from J; bases unmatched to any gene: 7. DNA for the CDR3: TGCGCCAGCAGCACTGGGGACAGCTACTATAATTCACCCCTCCACTTT. It specifies CASSTGDSYYNSPLHF.

The rearrangement links TRBV28 to TRBJ1-1; D is possibly TRBD1 (5 bases). The germline CDR1 and CDR2 sequences are MDHEN and SYDVKM. The V end lost 5 bases, the J end lost 10 bases, and 17 bases lay between the germline ends. The CDR3 has 13 residues. The CDR3 nucleotides are TGTGCCAGCAGTCTACCTTCAGGGCTCGGAGCTTTCTTT. It translates to CASSLPSGLGAFF. Looking up the rest from reference TRBV28 and TRBJ1-1 gives the full variable domain: DVKVTQSSRYLVKRTGEKVFLECVQDMDHENMFWYRQDPGLGLRLIYFSYDVKMKEKGDIPEGYSVSREKKERFSLILESASTNQTSMYLCASSLPSGLGAFFGQGTRLTVV.

V and J are TRBV7-2 and TRBJ2-1, with 12 bases lining up with TRBD2. Germline CDR1 and CDR2: SGHTA and FQGNSA. The V and J ends lost 2 bases and 13 bases, in that order; junction bases with no gene match: 9. The CDR3 runs to 15 residues. The CDR3 DNA is TGTGCCAGCAGCTTAATCCTAGCGGGGGGGACCCTCCAGTTCTTC. This sequence encodes CASSLILAGGTLQFF.

The genes are TRBV29-1 and TRBJ2-7; a weak D match, TRBD2 (6 bases). Germline V gene lookup returns CDR1 SQVTM and CDR2 ANQGSEA. With 4 bases removed from V and 3 bases from J, the gap between germline ends came to 16 bases. This CDR3 is built from 14 residues. The CDR3 DNA sequence: TGCAGCGTTGTTACCGCGGGATCACACTACGAGCAGTACTTC. As protein: CSVVTAGSHYEQYF.

The J gene is TRBJ2-1, the V gene TRBV7-3, with 15 nucleotides matching TRBD2. J gave up 10 bases and V 5 bases, and 3 bases lay outside the gene matches. The CDR3 is 14 residues long. In germline, CDR1 is SGHTA, CDR2 FQGTGA. The CDR3 protein is CASSPGTSGGEQFF. The CDR3 DNA follows: TGTGCCAGCAGCCCAGGGACTAGCGGGGGGGAGCAGTTCTTC.

V gene TRBV2 combines with J gene TRBJ1-2, with TRBD1 matching over 8 bases. After removal of 7 bases from V and 4 bases from J, the junction contained 8 bases not matched to a gene. Germline lookup yields CDR1 SNHLY and CDR2 FYNNEI. This CDR3 has 14 residues. CDR3 amino acids: CASTVQGGSYGYTF. CDR3 in DNA: TGTGCCAGCACCGTACAGGGGGGCAGCTATGGCTACACCTTC.

The chain is built from TRBV10-2 and TRBJ2-7; 7 nucleotides line up with TRBD2. The length of the CDR3 is 14 residues. The V gene's germline CDR1 is WSHSY and CDR2 SAAADI. V shed 6 bases and J 7 bases; nucleotides not matched to a gene: 12. The CDR3 coding sequence is TGCGCCAGCAGGGACGGGCGGGGGAGTGTTGAGCAGTACTTC. It yields the protein CASRDGRGSVEQYF.

The chain links TRBV5-1 to TRBJ1-1; TRBD1 matches 10 bases. Germline V CDR1 and CDR2: SGHRS, YFSETQ. The trim removed 0 bases at V and 0 bases at J, leaving 2 bases unmatched. This CDR3 has 16 residues. The CDR3: CASSLVGQGVNTEAFF. CDR3 DNA: TGCGCCAGCAGCTTGGTAGGACAGGGGGTGAACACTGAAGCTTTCTTT.

The rearrangement joins TRBV4-3 to TRBJ1-4; D might be TRBD1 (5 bases). This CDR3 comprises 16 residues. Looked up from germline, CDR1 is LGHNA and CDR2 is YSLEER. Trimming pared 4 bases from V and 0 bases from J, leaving 12 bases between. In DNA, the CDR3 is TGCGCCAGCAGCCGACCTGCCAGGGCAACTAATGAAAAACTGTTTTTT. It yields the protein CASSRPARATNEKLFF.

The chain combines TRBV7-2 with TRBJ2-6; no clear D gene. This CDR3 is 18 amino acids long. In germline, CDR1 is SGHTA, CDR2 FQGNSA. Deletions cut 1 base from V and 0 bases from J, with 13 bases between. This CDR3 is CASSLVVVSSSGANVLTF. DNA for the CDR3: TGTGCCAGCAGCTTAGTTGTGGTATCGAGCTCTGGGGCCAACGTCCTGACTTTC.

J is TRBJ2-5 and V is TRBV6-5; TRBD1 aligns across 8 bases. The germline gives CDR1 MNHEY, CDR2 SVGAGI. The junction had 10 bases not matched to a gene; V was cut back by 7 bases and J by 3 bases. The CDR3 loop spans 15 amino acids. CDR3 sequence: CASIARQGAKETQYF. CDR3 bases: TGTGCCAGCATCGCTAGGCAGGGGGCCAAAGAGACCCAGTACTTC.

V is TRBV18 and J is TRBJ2-7; a possible D gene is TRBD2 (6 bases). The germline V gene encodes CDR1 KGHSH and CDR2 LQKENI. V lost 6 bases to trimming and J lost 3 bases, with 15 bases between them. The CDR3 has 14 residues. Here the CDR3 DNA reads TGTGCCAGCTCGCTGGCGGGGTCCCTCTACGAGCAGTACTTC. Its protein product is CASSLAGSLYEQYF.

This chain connects TRBV11-3 to TRBJ2-5; TRBD2 matches 13 bases. Germline assignment: CDR1 SGHNT and CDR2 YENEEA. This CDR3 region has 16 residues. The V and J ends lost 5 bases and 1 base, in that order; junction bases with no gene match: 4. The CDR3 sequence: CASSRRTSGGQETQYF. The DNA for the CDR3 is TGTGCCAGCAGCCGCCGGACTAGCGGGGGCCAAGAGACCCAGTACTTC.

This sequence joins TRBV7-8 and TRBJ1-2, with D hard to call. The CDR3 has 13 amino acids. Germline V gene sequence: CDR1 SGHVS, CDR2 FQNEAQ. Trimming cost V 3 bases and J 11 bases, with 16 bases left between them. In nucleotides, the CDR3 is TGTGCCAGCAGCTTCGCCCCGCGGGCCCCTTACACCTTC. Protein: CASSFAPRAPYTF.

The CDR3 region has the DNA TGTGCCAGCAGCATGGACACTACGTACTTC. It yields the protein CASSMDTTYF. The rearrangement joins TRBV21-1 to TRBJ2-7; the tabulated D call, TRBD1, remains unverified against the DNA. TRBV21-1 constitutes a pseudogene. The CDR3 sequence is 10 residues long.

This chain uses TRBV9 with TRBJ2-1; 10 bases line up with TRBD1. The CDR3 is 17 amino acids. Losses at the gene ends were 0 bases for V and 13 bases for J; bases not matched to a gene: 16. The germline V gene encodes CDR1 SGDLS and CDR2 YYNGEE. This CDR3 reads CASSVGGQGVYLASQFF. CDR3 in DNA: TGTGCCAGCAGCGTAGGCGGACAGGGGGTATATCTTGCATCCCAGTTCTTC. Full variable domain (rest looked up from reference TRBV9 and TRBJ2-1): DSGVTQTPKHLITATGQRVTLRCSPRSGDLSVYWYQQSLDQGLQFLIQYYNGEERAKGNILERFSAQQFPDLHSELNLSSLELGDSALYFCASSVGGQGVYLASQFFGPGTRLTVL.